The 8 T cell receptor beta chains listed next were all sequenced from one sample in a study of control samples from healthy donors and cancer patients. Produced via immunoSEQ multiplex PCR; TCRdb's table is partial and in-frame only. Seen here are some 130,000 clones, around 93% observed once, and the top ten hold roughly 8.7%. Sequencing was performed on blood. Receptors originate from a man aged 18 to 29 in good health.

The genes are TRBV7-2 and TRBJ1-2; D unclear. From germline, CDR1 is SGHTA and CDR2 FQGNSA. Trimming shortened V by 1 base and J by 5 bases, and 5 bases separated the two germline ends. CDR3 size: 12 residues. DNA for the CDR3: TGTGCCAGCAGCTTAGAGAGATATGGCTACACCTTC. This encodes CASSLERYGYTF.

Here the CDR3 DNA reads TGTGCCAGCAGCGTAGTCGCGGCCGCCACTGAAGCTTTCTTT. Translation gives CASSVVAAATEAFF. This sequence joins TRBV9 and TRBJ1-1; D call uncertain. Germline lookup yields CDR1 SGDLS and CDR2 YYNGEE. The CDR3 spans 14 residues. Trimming removed 0 bases from V and 4 bases from J, with 10 bases in between. The complete variable domain, with remaining parts taken from reference TRBV9 and TRBJ1-1, reads DSGVTQTPKHLITATGQRVTLRCSPRSGDLSVYWYQQSLDQGLQFLIQYYNGEERAKGNILERFSAQQFPDLHSELNLSSLELGDSALYFCASSVVAAATEAFFGQGTRLTVV.

The chain carries TRBV10-3 and TRBJ2-5; 10 bases fit TRBD1. The CDR3 spans 16 residues. V trimming: 3 bases; J trimming: 4 bases; junction bases outside the gene matches: 8. Germline V gene sequence: CDR1 ENHRY, CDR2 SYGVKD. The CDR3 nucleotides read TGTGCCATCAGTGAATCGGGACAGGGGCGCCGAGAGACCCAGTACTTC. It yields the protein CAISESGQGRRETQYF.

This chain links TRBV27 with TRBJ1-2; no firm D call. The germline V gene has CDR1 MNHEY and CDR2 SMNVEV (reference sequence). The V gene lost 0 bases and the J gene lost 4 bases, with 6 bases spanning the gap. This CDR3 has 13 amino acids. Here the CDR3 reads CASSLSRSYGYTF. CDR3 sequence (DNA): TGTGCCAGCAGTTTATCCCGCAGCTATGGCTACACCTTC.

V usage is TRBV27 and J usage is TRBJ1-2; 8 nucleotides match TRBD1. There are 13 residues in the CDR3. Germline assignment: CDR1 MNHEY and CDR2 SMNVEV (reference sequence). The junction had 3 bases not matched to a gene; V was cut back by 3 bases and J by 6 bases. The CDR3 sequence: CASSFDRGDGYTF. In nucleotides, the CDR3 is TGTGCCAGCAGTTTTGACAGGGGTGATGGCTACACCTTC.

The V call is TRBV6-5, the J call TRBJ1-5, with D possibly being TRBD1 (6 bases). The CDR3 extends over 15 amino acids. Germline-derived CDR1 and CDR2 are MNHEY and SVGAGI. Deletions cut 6 bases from V and 7 bases from J, with 19 bases between. The CDR3 DNA is TGTGCCAGCAGCCCCGATCACAGGGACGGGCAGCCCCAGCATTTT. Amino acid sequence: CASSPDHRDGQPQHF.

The V gene is TRBV7-9, the J gene TRBJ2-7, with D possibly TRBD2 on 6 matching bases. The CDR3 length is 12 residues. Per the germline V gene, CDR1 is SEHNR and CDR2 is FQNEAQ (reference sequence). Between the trimmed V and J ends, which lost 1 base and 6 bases, there was a span of 7 bases. The CDR3 bases are TGTGCCAGCAGCTTAGGGGAGGCCGAGCAGTACTTC. It specifies CASSLGEAEQYF. Drawing the rest from reference TRBV7-9 and TRBJ2-7, the complete variable domain is DTGVSQNPRHKITKRGQNVTFRCDPISEHNRLYWYRQTLGQGPEFLTYFQNEAQLEKSRLLSDRFSAERPKGSFSTLEIQRTEQGDSAMYLCASSLGEAEQYFGPGTRLTVT.

The V and J genes are TRBV5-1 and TRBJ2-7; perhaps TRBD2 as D (5 bases). The germline gives CDR1 SGHRS, CDR2 YFSETQ. This CDR3 spans 14 amino acids. The V end lost 4 bases, the J end lost 0 bases, and 11 bases lay between the germline ends. The CDR3 region is CASSPRGDSYEQYF. CDR3 nucleotide sequence: TGCGCCAGCAGCCCTCGGGGTGACTCCTACGAGCAGTACTTC.